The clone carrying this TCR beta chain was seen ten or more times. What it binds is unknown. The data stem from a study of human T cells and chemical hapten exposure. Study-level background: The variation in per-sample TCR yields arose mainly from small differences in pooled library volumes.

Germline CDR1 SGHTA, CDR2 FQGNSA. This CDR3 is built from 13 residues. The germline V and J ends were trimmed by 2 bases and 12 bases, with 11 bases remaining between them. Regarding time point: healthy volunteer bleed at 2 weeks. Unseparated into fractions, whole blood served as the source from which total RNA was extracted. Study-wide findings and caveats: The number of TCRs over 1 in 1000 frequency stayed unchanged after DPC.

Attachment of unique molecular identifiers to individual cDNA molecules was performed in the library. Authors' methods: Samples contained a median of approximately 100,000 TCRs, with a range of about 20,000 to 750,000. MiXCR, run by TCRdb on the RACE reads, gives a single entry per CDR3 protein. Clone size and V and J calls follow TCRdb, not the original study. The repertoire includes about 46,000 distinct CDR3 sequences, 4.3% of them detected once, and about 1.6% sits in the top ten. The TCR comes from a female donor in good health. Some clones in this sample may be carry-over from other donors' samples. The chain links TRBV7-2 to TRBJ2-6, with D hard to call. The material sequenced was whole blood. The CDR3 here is CASSLKPDSVLTF. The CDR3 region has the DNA TGTGCCAGCAGCTTAAAACCAGACTCCGTCCTGACTTTC.